This TCR beta chain was captured in a study of identical twins. Regarding the study as a whole: Potential partial confounding of zero-insertion analyses by invariant MAIT and iNKT cells was noted.

V dropped 1 base and J dropped 6 bases, with 13 bases sitting between them. This CDR3 contains 14 residues. Germline CDR1 and CDR2: SGHRS and YFSETQ. This clonotype is a singleton in its sample. Its antigen is undetermined. TCRdb re-analysed the 5' RACE reads in MiXCR, keeping a single row per CDR3 protein. The data hold 600,000 to 800,000 distinct CDR3 sequences, with roughly 20% observed a single time. These data are also associated with another study on T cells expressing NK-cell markers. From that paper: TCR beta repertoires came from sorted CD3+CD56+NKG2C+, CD3+CD56+NKG2C- and CD3+CD56-NKG2C+ T cells.

The TCR comes from a woman between 18 and 29 years old in good health. The V and J genes are TRBV5-1 and TRBJ1-2, with D uncertain. The sample was PBMCs. CDR3 sequence: CASSLFLVGDGYTF. The CDR3 DNA is TGCGCCAGCAGCTTGTTTTTAGTGGGAGATGGCTACACCTTC.